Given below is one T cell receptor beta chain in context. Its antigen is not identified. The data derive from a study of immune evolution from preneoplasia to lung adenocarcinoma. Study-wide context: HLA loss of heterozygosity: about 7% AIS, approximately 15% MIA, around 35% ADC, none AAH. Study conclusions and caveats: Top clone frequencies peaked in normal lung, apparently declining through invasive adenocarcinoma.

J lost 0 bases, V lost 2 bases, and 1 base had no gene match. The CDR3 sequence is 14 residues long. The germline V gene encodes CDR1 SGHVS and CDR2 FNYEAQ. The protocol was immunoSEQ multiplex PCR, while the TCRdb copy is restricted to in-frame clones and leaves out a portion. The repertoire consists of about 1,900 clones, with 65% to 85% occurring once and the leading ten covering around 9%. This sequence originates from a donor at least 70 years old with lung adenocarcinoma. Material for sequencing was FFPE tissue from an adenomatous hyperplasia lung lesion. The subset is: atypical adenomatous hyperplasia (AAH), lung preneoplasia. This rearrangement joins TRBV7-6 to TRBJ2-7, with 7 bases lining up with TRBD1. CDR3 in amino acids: CASSLYRGSYEQYF. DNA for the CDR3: TGTGCCAGCAGCTTATACAGGGGCTCCTACGAGCAGTACTTC. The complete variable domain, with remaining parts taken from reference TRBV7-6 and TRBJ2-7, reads GAGVSQSPRYKVTKRGQDVALRCDPISGHVSLYWYRQALGQGPEFLTYFNYEAQQDKSGLPNDRFSAERPEGSISTLTIQRTEQRDSAMYRCASSLYRGSYEQYFGPGTRLTVT.